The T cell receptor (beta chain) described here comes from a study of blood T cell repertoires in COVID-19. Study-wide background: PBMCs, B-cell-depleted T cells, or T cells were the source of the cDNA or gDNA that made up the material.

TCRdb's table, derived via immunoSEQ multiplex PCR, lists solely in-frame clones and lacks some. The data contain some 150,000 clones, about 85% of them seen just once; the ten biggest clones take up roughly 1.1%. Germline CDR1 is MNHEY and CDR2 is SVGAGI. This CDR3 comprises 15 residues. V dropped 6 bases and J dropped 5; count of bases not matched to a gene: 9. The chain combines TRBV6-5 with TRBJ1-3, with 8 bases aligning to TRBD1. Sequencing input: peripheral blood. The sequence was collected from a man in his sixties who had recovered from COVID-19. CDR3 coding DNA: TGTGCCAGCAGACCCGGACAGGGAGGTAGAAACACCATATATTTT. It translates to CASRPGQGGRNTIYF.